This T cell receptor beta chain was captured in a study of control samples from healthy donors and cancer patients. The table came from immunoSEQ multiplex PCR; TCRdb's copy has only in-frame clones and leaves some out. The sample holds under 100,000 clones; about 85% are singletons and the top ten take roughly 14%. This clonotype originated in a woman aged 70-85 years in good health. The sample comprised blood.

The CDR3 here is CASTTGHNSYEQYF. The CDR3 DNA is TGTGCCAGTACCACGGGACACAACTCCTACGAGCAGTACTTC. The J gene is TRBJ2-7, the V gene TRBV25-1; TRBD1 might be the D (6 bases). From germline, CDR1 is MGHDK and CDR2 SYGVNS. The CDR3 is 14 amino acids. V lost 9 bases to trimming and J lost 0 bases, with 15 bases between them.